Listed below are T cell receptor beta chains from one sample, sequenced in a study of T-cell reconstitution after alpha-beta-depleted transplantation in children. Each CDR3 protein gets one entry after TCRdb re-called the PCR reads with MiXCR. The profile shows 200,000 or so distinct CDR3 sequences, roughly 6.6% of them singletons. This specimen consisted of PBMCs, obtained before TCRalphabeta/CD19-depleted stem cell transplant. These receptors came from a boy younger than 10 with acute lymphoblastic leukemia, due to receive a stem cell transplant. Both conserved end residues are part of each CDR3. Each record gives: V gene, J gene, D gene, clone size, CDR3 protein, CDR3 DNA. The D gene is left open where the match is weak. Some rows mark clone size as missing; the rest say once, few, many or name a class of expanded clone.

TRBV20-1	TRBJ1-5	.	few	CSASDQGRSPIYQPQHF	TGCAGTGCTAGTGATCAGGGAAGAAGCCCTATCTATCAGCCCCAGCATTTT
TRBV30	TRBJ1-5	.	.	CAWSTDSSSNQPQHF	TGTGCCTGGAGTACTGACAGTTCTAGCAATCAGCCCCAGCATTTT
TRBV12-3/TRBV12-4	TRBJ2-2	.	many	CASSLPHPSDTGELFF	TGTGCCAGCAGTTTACCCCATCCCTCGGACACCGGGGAGCTGTTTTTT
TRBV7-9	TRBJ2-1	TRBD1	many	CASSLGQGDIDEQFF	TGTGCCAGCAGCTTAGGACAGGGGGATATTGATGAGCAGTTCTTC
TRBV2	TRBJ1-1	TRBD1	few	CASRTGVNTEAFF	TGTGCCAGCAGGACAGGGGTCAACACTGAAGCTTTCTTT
TRBV29-1	TRBJ2-3	TRBD1	.	CSVDDPGQKSTDTQYF	TGCAGCGTTGATGACCCGGGACAGAAAAGCACAGATACGCAGTATTTT
TRBV7-8	TRBJ1-1	.	.	CASSLRGGHVGTEAFF	TGTGCCAGCAGCTTACGGGGAGGGCACGTCGGCACTGAAGCTTTCTTT
TRBV28	TRBJ2-7	TRBD2	few	CASRHPGLADATYEQYF	TGTGCCAGCAGACATCCGGGACTAGCGGACGCTACCTACGAGCAGTACTTC
TRBV7-9	TRBJ1-2	.	many	CASSLSAGRNYGYTF	TGTGCCAGCAGCTTAAGTGCAGGGCGCAACTATGGCTACACCTTC
TRBV9	TRBJ2-1	.	many	CASSPGGGSNEQFF	TGTGCCAGCAGCCCAGGGGGGGGCTCGAATGAGCAGTTCTTC
TRBV7-8	TRBJ2-3	.	few	CASSLVRVGPEGTQYF	TGTGCCAGCAGCTTAGTTCGTGTCGGTCCAGAGGGTACGCAGTATTTT
TRBV11-2	TRBJ2-3	.	few	CASSLGRQFLTDTQYF	TGTGCCAGCAGCTTAGGGAGACAGTTTCTCACAGATACGCAGTATTTT
TRBV20-1	TRBJ2-7	.	many	CSAELHLGNEQYF	TGCAGTGCTGAACTACACCTCGGGAACGAGCAGTACTTC
TRBV29-1	TRBJ2-3	.	many	CSVARSTDTQYF	TGCAGCGTTGCTCGTTCCACAGATACGCAGTATTTT
TRBV29-1	TRBJ2-3	.	many	CSVRRTTSDTQYF	TGCAGCGTTCGTAGGACTACCTCAGATACGCAGTATTTT
TRBV20-1	TRBJ2-2	.	many	CSASGSVRELFF	TGCAGTGCTAGCGGGAGCGTCCGGGAGCTGTTTTTT
TRBV28	TRBJ2-2	.	many	CASSWTRGDGELFF	TGTGCCAGCAGTTGGACAAGGGGGGACGGGGAGCTGTTTTTT
TRBV5-5	TRBJ1-5	TRBD1	few	CASSPGQGSSQPQHF	TGTGCCAGCAGCCCCGGACAGGGTAGTAGTCAGCCCCAGCATTTT
TRBV6-1	TRBJ2-7	.	.	CASSPLNQGKQREQYF	TGTGCCAGCAGTCCCTTGAATCAGGGGAAACAGCGCGAGCAGTACTTC
TRBV13	TRBJ2-3	.	few	CASSFSSPTDTQYF	TGTGCCAGCAGCTTCAGCTCACCCACAGATACGCAGTATTTT
TRBV12-3/TRBV12-4	TRBJ2-7	.	.	CASSFISYEQYF	TGTGCCAGCAGTTTTATCTCCTACGAGCAGTACTTC
TRBV5-1	TRBJ1-2	TRBD1	few	CASSLMTGEAYGYTF	TGCGCCAGCAGCCTGATGACAGGGGAGGCCTATGGCTACACCTTC
TRBV7-9	TRBJ2-1	TRBD1	many	CASSGGQGYNEQFF	TGTGCCAGCAGCGGGGGACAGGGGTACAATGAGCAGTTCTTC
TRBV20-1	TRBJ2-7	.	many	CSARRGGSSYEQYF	TGCAGTGCTAGGAGGGGCGGAAGCTCCTACGAGCAGTACTTC